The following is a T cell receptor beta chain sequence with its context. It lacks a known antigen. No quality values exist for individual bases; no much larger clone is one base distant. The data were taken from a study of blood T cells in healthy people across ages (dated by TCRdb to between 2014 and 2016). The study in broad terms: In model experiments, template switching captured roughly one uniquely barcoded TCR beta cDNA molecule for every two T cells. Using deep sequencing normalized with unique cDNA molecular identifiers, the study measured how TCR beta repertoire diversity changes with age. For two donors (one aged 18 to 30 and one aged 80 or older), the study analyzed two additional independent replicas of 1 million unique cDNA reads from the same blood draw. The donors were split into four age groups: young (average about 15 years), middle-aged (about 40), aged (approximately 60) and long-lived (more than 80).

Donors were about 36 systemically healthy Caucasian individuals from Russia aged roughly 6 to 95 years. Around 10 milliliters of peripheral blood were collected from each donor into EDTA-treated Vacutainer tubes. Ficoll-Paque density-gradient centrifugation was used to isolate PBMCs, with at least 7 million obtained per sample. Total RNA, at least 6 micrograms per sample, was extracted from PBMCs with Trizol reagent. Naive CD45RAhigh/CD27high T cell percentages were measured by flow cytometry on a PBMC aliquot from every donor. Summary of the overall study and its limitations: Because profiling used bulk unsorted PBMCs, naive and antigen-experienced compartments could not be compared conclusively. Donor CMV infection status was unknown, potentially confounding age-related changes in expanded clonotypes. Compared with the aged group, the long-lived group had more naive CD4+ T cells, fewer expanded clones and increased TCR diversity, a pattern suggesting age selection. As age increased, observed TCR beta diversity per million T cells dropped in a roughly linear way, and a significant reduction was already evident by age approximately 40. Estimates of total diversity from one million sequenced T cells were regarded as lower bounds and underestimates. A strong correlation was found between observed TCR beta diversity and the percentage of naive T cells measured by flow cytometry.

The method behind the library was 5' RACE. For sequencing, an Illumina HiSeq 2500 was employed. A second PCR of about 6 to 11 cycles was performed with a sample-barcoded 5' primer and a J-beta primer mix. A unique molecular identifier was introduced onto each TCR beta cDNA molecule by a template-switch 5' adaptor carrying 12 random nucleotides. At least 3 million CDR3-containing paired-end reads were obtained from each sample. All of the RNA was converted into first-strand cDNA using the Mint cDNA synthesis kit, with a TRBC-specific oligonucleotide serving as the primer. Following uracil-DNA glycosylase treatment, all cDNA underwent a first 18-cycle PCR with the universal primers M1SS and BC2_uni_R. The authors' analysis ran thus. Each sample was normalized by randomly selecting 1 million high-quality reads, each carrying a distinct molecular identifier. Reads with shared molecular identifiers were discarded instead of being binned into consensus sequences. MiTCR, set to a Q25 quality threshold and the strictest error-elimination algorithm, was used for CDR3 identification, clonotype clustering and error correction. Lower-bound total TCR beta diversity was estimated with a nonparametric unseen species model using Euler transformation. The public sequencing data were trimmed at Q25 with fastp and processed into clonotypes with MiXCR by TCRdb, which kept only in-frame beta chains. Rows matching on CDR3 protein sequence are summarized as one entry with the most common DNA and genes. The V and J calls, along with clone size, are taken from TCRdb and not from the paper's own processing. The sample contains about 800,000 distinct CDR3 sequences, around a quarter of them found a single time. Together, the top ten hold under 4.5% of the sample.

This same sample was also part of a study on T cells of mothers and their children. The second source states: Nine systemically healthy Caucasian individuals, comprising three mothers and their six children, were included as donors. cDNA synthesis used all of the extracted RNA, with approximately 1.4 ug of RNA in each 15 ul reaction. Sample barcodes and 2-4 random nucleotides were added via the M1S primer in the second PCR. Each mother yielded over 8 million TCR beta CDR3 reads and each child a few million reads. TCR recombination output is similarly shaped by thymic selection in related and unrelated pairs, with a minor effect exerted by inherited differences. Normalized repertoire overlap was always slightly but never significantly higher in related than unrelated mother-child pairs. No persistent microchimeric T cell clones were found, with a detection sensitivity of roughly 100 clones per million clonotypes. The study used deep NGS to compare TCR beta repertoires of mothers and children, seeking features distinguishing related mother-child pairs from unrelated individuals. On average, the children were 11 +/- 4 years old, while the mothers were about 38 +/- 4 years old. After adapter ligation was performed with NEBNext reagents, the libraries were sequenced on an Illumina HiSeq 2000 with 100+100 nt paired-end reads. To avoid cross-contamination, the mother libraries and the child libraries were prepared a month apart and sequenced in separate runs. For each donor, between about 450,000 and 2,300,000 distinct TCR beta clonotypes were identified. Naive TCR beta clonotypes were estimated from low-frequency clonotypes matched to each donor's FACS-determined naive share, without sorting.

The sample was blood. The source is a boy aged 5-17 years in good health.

The DNA reads TGTGCCAGCAGCAAAACCAAGGGGCGGGAGCTGTTTTTT. It is translated as CASSKTKGRELFF. The rearrangement joined TRBV7-8 to TRBJ1-4; the D gene is perhaps TRBD1, from 5 matching bases. Near its end, the DNA agrees better with TRBJ2-2, so the J call may be wrong. The CDR3 spans 13 residues, from the cysteine through the phenylalanine. Just CDR3 DNA is preserved here, 39 bases in frame from base 1. Taken from the germline V gene, the CDR1 and CDR2 loops are SGHVS and FQNEAQ.